These T cell receptor beta chains were read from a single sample in a study of cytomegalovirus exposure and HLA in healthy donors. The data were produced by immunoSEQ multiplex PCR, yet TCRdb's version contains in-frame clones alone and is incomplete. This table holds about 220,000 clones, under 80% found once. Material: PBMCs. The receptors come from a woman in her 30s in good health and CMV-seronegative. The CDR3 runs from the conserved cysteine through the conserved F or W. A D gene is named only where the DNA matches it firmly. Some rows have no size entry. The others give once, few or many, or a class for an expanded clone.

J: TRBJ2-7
V: TRBV18
size: .
D: .
DNA: TGTGCCAGCTCACCACAGGACAGACCGGAGCAGTACTTC
CDR3: CASSPQDRPEQYF

J: TRBJ1-2
V: TRBV2
size: .
D: .
DNA: TGTGCCAGCAGTTTTGACATATCTAACTATGGCTACACCTTC
CDR3: CASSFDISNYGYTF

J: TRBJ1-2
V: TRBV2
size: .
D: .
DNA: TGTGCCAGCAACGGACAGCTGGGGTCTGGCTACACCTTC
CDR3: CASNGQLGSGYTF

J: TRBJ1-1
V: TRBV7-2
size: once
D: .
DNA: TGTGCCAGCAGCTTAGAATGGGGAGTTGAAGCTTTCTTT
CDR3: CASSLEWGVEAFF

J: TRBJ2-2
V: TRBV6-5
size: .
D: TRBD2
DNA: TGTGCCAGCACGGACTATAGCGGGAGGGGCGGGGAGCTGTTTTTT
CDR3: CASTDYSGRGGELFF

J: TRBJ1-5
V: TRBV11-3
size: .
D: .
DNA: TGTGCCAGCAGCTTAGTGCCGGGTCAGCCCCAGCATTTT
CDR3: CASSLVPGQPQHF

J: TRBJ2-7
V: TRBV30
size: few
D: .
DNA: TGTGCCTGGAGTAACGCCCACGGGGGAGGAGAGCAGTACTTC
CDR3: CAWSNAHGGGEQYF

J: TRBJ2-1
V: TRBV19
size: once
D: TRBD2
DNA: TGTGCCAGTAGCCAAATCCCTGTAGCGGGAAATGAGCAGTTCTTC
CDR3: CASSQIPVAGNEQFF

J: TRBJ2-1
V: TRBV5-4
size: .
D: TRBD2
DNA: TGTGCCAGCAGCGCGGGACTAGCGGGATCTTCCTACAATGAGCAGTTCTTC
CDR3: CASSAGLAGSSYNEQFF

J: TRBJ1-1
V: TRBV9
size: .
D: .
DNA: TGTGCCAGCAGCCGGGGTGGGGGGAAAGCTTTCTTT
CDR3: CASSRGGGKAFF

J: TRBJ2-3
V: TRBV7-8
size: few
D: TRBD1
DNA: TGTGCCAGCAGCCTACAGGGGGTCGGCACAGATACGCAGTATTTT
CDR3: CASSLQGVGTDTQYF

J: TRBJ2-5
V: TRBV28
size: .
D: TRBD2
DNA: TGTGCCAGCAGCCGGGCGGGAGCTAAACAAGAGACCCAGTACTTC
CDR3: CASSRAGAKQETQYF

J: TRBJ2-5
V: TRBV4-1
size: .
D: .
DNA: TGCGCCAGCAGCCAAGATTTCCTCCAAGAGACCCAGTACTTC
CDR3: CASSQDFLQETQYF

J: TRBJ2-1
V: TRBV9
size: .
D: TRBD1
DNA: TGTGCCAGCAGCGCGACGGGACAGGGGGTATCGAATGAGCAGTTCTTC
CDR3: CASSATGQGVSNEQFF

J: TRBJ2-7
V: TRBV5-4
size: .
D: TRBD2
DNA: TGTGCCAGCAGCCTAGGCACGGGGGGATCCTACGAGCAGTACTTC
CDR3: CASSLGTGGSYEQYF

J: TRBJ2-1
V: TRBV28
size: .
D: .
DNA: TGTGCCAGCAGTTTATTAGATGAGCAGTTCTTC
CDR3: CASSLLDEQFF

J: TRBJ1-1
V: TRBV19
size: .
D: .
DNA: TGTGCCAGTAGTGTTCAGACGGGAACTGAAGCTTTCTTT
CDR3: CASSVQTGTEAFF

J: TRBJ1-2
V: TRBV19
size: .
D: .
DNA: TGTGCCAGTAGTACCCTCTTCTTTAACTATGGCTACACCTTC
CDR3: CASSTLFFNYGYTF

J: TRBJ1-1
V: TRBV23-1
size: .
D: TRBD1
DNA: TGCGCCAGCAGTCAAACGGGACAGATAATGAACACTGAAGCTTTCTTT
CDR3: CASSQTGQIMNTEAFF

J: TRBJ2-2
V: TRBV5-4
size: once
D: .
DNA: TGTGCCAGCAGCCTGGGGCAATTTAACACCGGGGAGCTGTTTTTT
CDR3: CASSLGQFNTGELFF

J: TRBJ1-2
V: TRBV5-6
size: .
D: TRBD1
DNA: TGTGCCAGCAGCTTGCAACAGGGGGCTGAGGGCTACACCTTC
CDR3: CASSLQQGAEGYTF

J: TRBJ1-5
V: TRBV18
size: .
D: .
DNA: TGTGCCAGCTCACCACCGACAGGCTTGCTCAATCAGCCCCAGCATTTT
CDR3: CASSPPTGLLNQPQHF

J: TRBJ1-1
V: TRBV6-5
size: .
D: .
DNA: TGTGCCAGCTGCACCAAATCGGGGACTGAAGCTTTCTTT
CDR3: CASCTKSGTEAFF

J: TRBJ2-5
V: TRBV19
size: .
D: TRBD2
DNA: TGTGCCAGTAGTAAGGGACTAGCGGGGGTGTACCAAGAGACCCAGTACTTC
CDR3: CASSKGLAGVYQETQYF

J: TRBJ2-2
V: TRBV30
size: .
D: .
DNA: TGTGCCTGGAGCTCCCCGGGGAGGAACACCGGGGAGCTGTTTTTT
CDR3: CAWSSPGRNTGELFF

J: TRBJ2-3
V: TRBV11-2
size: .
D: .
DNA: TGTGCCAGCAGCTTAGAAGTCCGGGAGTGGGCGGATACGCAGTATTTT
CDR3: CASSLEVREWADTQYF

J: TRBJ1-1
V: TRBV2
size: .
D: TRBD1
DNA: TGTGCCAGCAGTGAGGACAGGGGGCAGACTGAAGCTTTCTTT
CDR3: CASSEDRGQTEAFF

J: TRBJ2-7
V: TRBV2
size: few
D: TRBD2
DNA: TGTGCCAGCAGTGCTGACCCGGGACTACCCATTTCCTACGAGCAGTACTTC
CDR3: CASSADPGLPISYEQYF

J: TRBJ1-4
V: TRBV5-6
size: .
D: .
DNA: TGTGCCAGCAGCTTGTCGAAGACAGAGGTAACTAATGAAAAACTGTTTTTT
CDR3: CASSLSKTEVTNEKLFF

J: TRBJ2-7
V: TRBV5-5
size: few
D: .
DNA: TGTGCCAGCAGCAGGGGCTACGAGCAGTACTTC
CDR3: CASSRGYEQYF

J: TRBJ1-1
V: TRBV11-3
size: .
D: .
DNA: TGTGCCAGCAGCTTAAAGAGCACTGAAGCTTTCTTT
CDR3: CASSLKSTEAFF

J: TRBJ2-1
V: TRBV7-3
size: .
D: .
DNA: TGTGCCAGCAGCTTAAAGGGAGGCAATGAGCAGTTCTTC
CDR3: CASSLKGGNEQFF

J: TRBJ2-7
V: TRBV7-9
size: .
D: TRBD1
DNA: TGTGCCAGCAGCTTAGTGGCAGGGGGCACCAACGAGCAGTACTTC
CDR3: CASSLVAGGTNEQYF